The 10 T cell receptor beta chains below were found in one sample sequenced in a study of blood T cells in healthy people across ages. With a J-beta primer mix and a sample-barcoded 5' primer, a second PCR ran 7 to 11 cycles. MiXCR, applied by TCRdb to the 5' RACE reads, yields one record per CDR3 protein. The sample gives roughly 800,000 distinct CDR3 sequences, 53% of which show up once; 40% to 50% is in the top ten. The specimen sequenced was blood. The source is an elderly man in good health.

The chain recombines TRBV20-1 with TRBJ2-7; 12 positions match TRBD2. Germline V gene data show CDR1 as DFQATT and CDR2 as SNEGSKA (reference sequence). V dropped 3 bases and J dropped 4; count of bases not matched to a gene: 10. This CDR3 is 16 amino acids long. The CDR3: CSASPRLAGERYEQYF. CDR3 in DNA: TGCAGTGCTAGTCCAAGACTAGCGGGAGAGAGGTACGAGCAGTACTTC.

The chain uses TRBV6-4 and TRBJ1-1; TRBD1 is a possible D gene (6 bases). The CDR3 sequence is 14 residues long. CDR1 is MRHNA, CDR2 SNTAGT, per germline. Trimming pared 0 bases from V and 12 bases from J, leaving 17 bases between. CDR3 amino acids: CASSDSPAGGPPFF. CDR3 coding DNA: TGTGCCAGCAGTGACTCCCCCGCCGGGGGGCCCCCTTTCTTT.

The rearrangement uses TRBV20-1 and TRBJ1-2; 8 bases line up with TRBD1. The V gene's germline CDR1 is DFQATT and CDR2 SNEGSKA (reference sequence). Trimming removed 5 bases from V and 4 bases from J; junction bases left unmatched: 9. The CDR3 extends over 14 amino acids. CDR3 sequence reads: CSAPGQGMGYGYTF. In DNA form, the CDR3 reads TGCAGTGCTCCCGGACAGGGAATGGGCTATGGCTACACCTTC.

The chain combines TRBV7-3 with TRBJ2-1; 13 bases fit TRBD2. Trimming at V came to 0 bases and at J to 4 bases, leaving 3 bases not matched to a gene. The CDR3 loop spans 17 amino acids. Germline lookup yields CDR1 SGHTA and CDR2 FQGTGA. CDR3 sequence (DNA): TGTGCCAGCAGCTTAACCCGGACTAGCGGGGGTTACAATGAGCAGTTCTTC. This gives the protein CASSLTRTSGGYNEQFF.

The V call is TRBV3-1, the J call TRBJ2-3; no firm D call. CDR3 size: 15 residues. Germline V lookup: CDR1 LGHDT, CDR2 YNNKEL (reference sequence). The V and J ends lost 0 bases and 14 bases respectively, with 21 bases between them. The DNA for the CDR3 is TGTGCCAGCAGCCAAGATCGGCGGATGCACAGAGACGCGTATTTT. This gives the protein CASSQDRRMHRDAYF.

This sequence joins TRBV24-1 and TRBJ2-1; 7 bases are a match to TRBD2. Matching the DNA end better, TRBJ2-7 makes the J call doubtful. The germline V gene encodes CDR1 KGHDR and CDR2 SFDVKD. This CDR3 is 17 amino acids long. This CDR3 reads CATSAGGGSSSYNEQYF. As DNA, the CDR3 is TGTGCCACCAGTGCGGGCGGGGGATCGAGCTCCTACAATGAGCAGTACTTC.

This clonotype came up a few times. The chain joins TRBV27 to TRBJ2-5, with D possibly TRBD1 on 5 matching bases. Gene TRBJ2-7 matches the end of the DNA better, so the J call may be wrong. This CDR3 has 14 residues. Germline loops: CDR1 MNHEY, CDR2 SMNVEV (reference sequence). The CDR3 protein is CASSLGGRAHEQYF. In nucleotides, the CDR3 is TGTGCCAGCAGTTTAGGTGGCAGGGCACACGAGCAGTACTTC.

The CDR3 sequence: CSVRGQGLYEQYF. Here the CDR3 DNA reads TGCAGCGTTCGGGGGCAGGGTCTCTACGAGCAGTACTTC. The chain joins TRBV29-1 to TRBJ2-7; either TRBD1 or TRBD2 may fit D (6 bases each). With 5 bases removed from V and 3 bases from J, the gap between germline ends came to 14 bases. The germline CDR1 and CDR2 sequences are SQVTM and ANQGSEA. The CDR3 covers 13 residues.

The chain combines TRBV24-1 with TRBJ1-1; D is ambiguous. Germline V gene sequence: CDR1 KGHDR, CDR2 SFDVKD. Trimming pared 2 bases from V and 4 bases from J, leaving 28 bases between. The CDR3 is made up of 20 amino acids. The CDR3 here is CATSDSSTLAGSGASTEAFF. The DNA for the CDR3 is TGTGCCACCAGTGATTCTAGTACCCTTGCTGGGTCGGGTGCGAGCACTGAAGCTTTCTTT.

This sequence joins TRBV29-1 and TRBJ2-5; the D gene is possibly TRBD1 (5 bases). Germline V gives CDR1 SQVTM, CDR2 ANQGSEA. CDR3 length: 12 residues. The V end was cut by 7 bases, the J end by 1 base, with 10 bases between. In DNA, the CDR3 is TGCAGCGGCATAGGGGTCCAAGAGACCCAGTACTTC. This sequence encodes CSGIGVQETQYF.